Shown below are 23 T cell receptor beta chains from a single sample sequenced in a study of T cell repertoires in cytomegalovirus infection. TCRdb processed the reads anew with MiXCR; each CDR3 protein has one entry. The repertoire holds roughly 230,000 distinct CDR3 sequences, with about a sixth as singletons. The specimen sequenced was CD8+ T cells from PBMCs. The origin of the receptors is a human donor in good health (CMV status not recorded). Some clones in this sample may be carry-over from other donors' samples.

This clonotype was recorded a few times. V is TRBV2 and J is TRBJ1-2; no firm D call. Trimming took 6 bases from V and 0 from J, leaving 17 bases between them. The CDR3 spans 16 residues. Germline lookup yields CDR1 SNHLY and CDR2 FYNNEI. CDR3 protein: CASSALFADSNYGYTF. The CDR3 region has the DNA TGTGCCAGCAGCGCCCTCTTTGCAGATTCTAACTATGGCTACACCTTC.

This clonotype was detected a few times. A single base separates this from a much larger clone, so it may be a read error. This chain links TRBV7-9 with TRBJ1-5; D gene unclear. Looked up from germline, CDR1 is SEHNR and CDR2 is FQNEAQ (reference sequence). The length of the CDR3 is 13 residues. Trimming pared 2 bases from V and 3 bases from J, leaving 5 bases between. CDR3 bases: TGTGCCAGCAGCTTATCCCTCAATCAGCCCCAGCATTTT. Protein: CASSLSLNQPQHF.

This rearrangement joins TRBV19 to TRBJ1-5; the D is unclear. This CDR3 spans 16 amino acids. The V end lost 5 bases, the J end lost 7 bases, and 21 bases lay between the germline ends. CDR1 and CDR2 from the germline V gene are LNHDA and SQIVND (reference sequence). CDR3 sequence (DNA): TGTGCCAGTAGTGCCGGCTCGATGATGATGGAACAGCCCCAGCATTTT. Protein: CASSAGSMMMEQPQHF. Filled out from reference TRBV19 and TRBJ1-5, the complete variable domain reads DGGITQSPKYLFRKEGQNVTLSCEQNLNHDAMYWYRQDPGQGLRLIYYSQIVNDFQKGDIAEGYSVSREKKESFPLTVTSAQKNPTAFYLCASSAGSMMMEQPQHFGDGTRLSIL.

This clonotype occurred many times. The V gene is TRBV6-2 or TRBV6-3, the J gene TRBJ2-1; D might be TRBD2 (7 bases). The germline CDR1 and CDR2 sequences are MNHEY and SVGEGT. The V gene lost 5 bases and the J gene lost 5 bases, with 16 bases spanning the gap. This CDR3 is 15 amino acids long. CDR3 amino acids: CASSHPGGPNNEQFF. CDR3 nucleotides: TGTGCCAGCAGTCACCCCGGGGGGCCGAACAATGAGCAGTTCTTC.

The sample holds many counts of this clonotype. CDR3: CASSHQQGRYYEQYF. The CDR3 nucleotides read TGTGCCAGCAGTCACCAACAAGGACGGTACTACGAGCAGTACTTC. This chain links TRBV6-2 or TRBV6-3 with TRBJ2-7; D unclear. The ends were cut back, 5 bases at V and 3 bases at J, with 17 bases in the middle. Germline V CDR1 and CDR2: MNHEY, SVGEGT. The CDR3 has 15 residues.

The chain recombines TRBV7-9 with TRBJ1-2; 9 nucleotides line up with TRBD1. This CDR3 contains 15 residues. CDR1 SEHNR and CDR2 FQNEAQ come from the germline V gene (reference sequence). The V segment lost 9 bases and the J segment 4 bases; nucleotides outside the gene matches: 12. CDR3 protein: CASTLITGGLYGYTF. As DNA, the CDR3 is TGTGCCAGTACGCTAATTACAGGGGGCCTCTATGGCTACACCTTC.

The sample holds a few counts of this clonotype. J is TRBJ2-3 and V is TRBV7-9; 7 positions agree with TRBD1. The CDR3 covers 18 residues. CDR1 and CDR2 from the germline V gene are SEHNR and FQNEAQ (reference sequence). With V trimmed by 5 bases and J by 8 bases, 22 bases remained unmatched. The CDR3 is CASSPTRQGTSQARTQYF. The CDR3 DNA follows: TGTGCCAGCAGCCCCACTCGACAGGGCACTTCCCAGGCGCGTACGCAGTATTTT. Drawing the rest from reference TRBV7-9 and TRBJ2-3, the complete variable domain is DTGVSQNPRHKITKRGQNVTFRCDPISEHNRLYWYRQTLGQGPEFLTYFQNEAQLEKSRLLSDRFSAERPKGSFSTLEIQRTEQGDSAMYLCASSPTRQGTSQARTQYFGPGTRLTVL.

The chain combines TRBV7-1 with TRBJ1-1; 9 bases line up with TRBD1. TRBV7-1 is filed as an ORF, its function uncertain. J gave up 5 bases and V 5 bases, and 15 bases lay outside the gene matches. This CDR3 spans 17 amino acids. CDR3 sequence reads: CASSDGTGNVLWTEAFF. The CDR3 DNA follows: TGTGCCAGCAGCGACGGGACAGGGAATGTGCTATGGACTGAAGCTTTCTTT.

About this clonotype itself: A much larger clonotype is one base distant, so this may be a read error. This chain connects TRBV4-1 to TRBJ2-2; D is perhaps TRBD2 (5 bases). The CDR3 length is 14 residues. Germline CDR1 is MGHRA and CDR2 is YSYEKL. CDR3 residues: CDSSLAWNTGELFF. CDR3 DNA sequence: TGCGACAGCAGCCTAGCTTGGAACACCGGGGAGCTGTTTTTT.

This clonotype occurred a few times. The chain is built from TRBV5-6 and TRBJ2-2; weak D call: TRBD2 (6 bases). CDR1 and CDR2 from the germline V gene are SGHDT and YYEEEE. Trimming cost V 3 bases and J 7 bases, with 10 bases left between them. This CDR3 has 13 amino acids. The chain's CDR3 is CASSSGSNGELFF. Written as DNA, the CDR3 is TGTGCCAGCAGCTCCGGGAGTAACGGGGAGCTGTTTTTT.

A few counts support this clonotype. The chain links TRBV6-2 or TRBV6-3 to TRBJ2-7; no definite D call. CDR3 size: 13 residues. The V end lost 6 bases, the J end lost 7 bases, and 16 bases lay between the germline ends. Germline V gives CDR1 MNHEY, CDR2 SVGEGT. CDR3 coding DNA: TGTGCCAGCAGATCTTCAAGGATCTGGGAGCAGTACTTC. Encoded protein: CASRSSRIWEQYF.

This clonotype was observed many times. The rearrangement uses TRBV19 and TRBJ1-1; D is uncertain. V shed 6 bases and J shed 8 bases, with 16 bases lying between them. This CDR3 region has 13 residues. Germline loops: CDR1 LNHDA, CDR2 SQIVND (reference sequence). The CDR3 sequence is CASRDPGYNEAFF. In DNA form, the CDR3 reads TGTGCCAGTAGAGATCCGGGCTATAACGAAGCTTTCTTT. Full variable domain (remainder filled in from reference TRBV19 and TRBJ1-1): DGGITQSPKYLFRKEGQNVTLSCEQNLNHDAMYWYRQDPGQGLRLIYYSQIVNDFQKGDIAEGYSVSREKKESFPLTVTSAQKNPTAFYLCASRDPGYNEAFFGQGTRLTVV.

The gene calls are TRBV29-1 and TRBJ1-5; a possible D gene is TRBD1 (5 bases). V lost 3 bases and J lost 4, with 13 bases in between. Looked up from germline, CDR1 is SQVTM and CDR2 is ANQGSEA. This CDR3 contains 14 residues. CDR3 coding DNA: TGCAGCGTTGACTCGGGGGAGGGTAATCAGCCCCAGCATTTT. Its protein is CSVDSGEGNQPQHF.

This chain uses TRBV6-2 or TRBV6-3 with TRBJ2-3, with D possibly matching TRBD2 (5 bases). V lost 6 bases to trimming and J lost 0 bases, with 19 bases between them. This CDR3 comprises 17 residues. From germline, CDR1 is MNHEY and CDR2 SVGEGT. The CDR3 region is CASSPPYGLKSTDTQYF. CDR3 in DNA: TGTGCCAGCAGCCCCCCGTATGGACTCAAAAGCACAGATACGCAGTATTTT.

This clonotype was observed many times. The chain has TRBV6-1 and TRBJ2-3; perhaps D is TRBD1 or TRBD2 (5 bases each). The CDR3 runs to 17 residues. Trimming removed 7 bases from V and 3 bases from J, with 23 bases in between. Germline V gene lookup returns CDR1 MNHNS and CDR2 SASEGT. CDR3 sequence reads: CASNYPQGQGDTDTQYF. DNA of the CDR3: TGTGCCAGCAATTACCCTCAAGGTCAGGGAGATACAGATACGCAGTATTTT.

This clonotype was found many times. The CDR3 DNA reads TGTGCCAGCAGCCCGAACGAACTAGCGGGGGCTCGATCGTCGCAGTATTTT. Encoded protein: CASSPNELAGARSSQYF. J is TRBJ2-3 and V is TRBV7-2, with 11 bases that match TRBD2. The CDR3 spans 17 residues. Germline CDR1 and CDR2: SGHTA and FQGNSA. V shed 5 bases and J 10 bases; nucleotides not matched to a gene: 17.

The chain is built from TRBV2 and TRBJ2-7, with 7 bases fitting TRBD1. The CDR3 spans 17 residues. The germline V gene encodes CDR1 SNHLY and CDR2 FYNNEI. The V segment lost 1 base and the J segment 2 bases; nucleotides outside the gene matches: 11. The CDR3 is CASSEEELRQGAYEQYF. The CDR3 region has the DNA TGTGCCAGCAGTGAAGAGGAGTTGCGGCAGGGGGCCTACGAGCAGTACTTC.

Only a few counts were recorded for this clonotype. The chain joins TRBV28 to TRBJ1-5, with TRBD1 as a possible D gene (6 bases). CDR3 length equals 13 residues. Germline CDR1 MDHEN, CDR2 SYDVKM. Trimming removed 6 bases at V and 6 bases at J, with 12 bases between. CDR3 sequence (DNA): TGTGCCAGCAGCATGCAAGGGGGTCAGCCCCAGCATTTT. Translating it yields CASSMQGGQPQHF. The complete variable domain, with remaining parts taken from reference TRBV28 and TRBJ1-5, reads DVKVTQSSRYLVKRTGEKVFLECVQDMDHENMFWYRQDPGLGLRLIYFSYDVKMKEKGDIPEGYSVSREKKERFSLILESASTNQTSMYLCASSMQGGQPQHFGDGTRLSIL.

The chain uses TRBV20-1 and TRBJ1-3; D is possibly TRBD1 (6 bases). The V end was cut by 0 bases, the J end by 0 bases, with 15 bases between. Germline values: CDR1 DFQATT, CDR2 SNEGSKA (reference sequence). CDR3 length: 17 residues. In DNA form, the CDR3 reads TGCAGTGCTAGAGATGCGGACAGCTTACTCTCTGGAAACACCATATATTTT. It translates to CSARDADSLLSGNTIYF.

This chain uses TRBV20-1 with TRBJ2-1, with D possibly being TRBD1 (5 bases). V was shortened by 3 bases and J by 4 bases, with 19 bases between the two germline ends. The CDR3 consists of 16 residues. From germline, CDR1 is DFQATT and CDR2 SNEGSKA (reference sequence). The CDR3 region is CSASGAQDTLYNEQFF. CDR3 bases: TGCAGTGCTAGTGGGGCACAGGACACCCTTTACAATGAGCAGTTCTTC.

This chain links TRBV7-9 with TRBJ1-1; D call uncertain. The CDR3 is 14 residues long. CDR1 is SEHNR and CDR2 is FQNEAQ in the germline V gene (reference sequence). The V and J ends lost 1 base and 2 bases respectively, with 8 bases between them. CDR3 sequence reads: CASSLGPANTEAFF. CDR3 coding DNA: TGTGCCAGCAGCTTAGGGCCGGCTAACACTGAAGCTTTCTTT.

This clonotype turned up a few times. This chain joins TRBV24-1 and TRBJ2-3, with D hard to call. CDR1 and CDR2 (germline): KGHDR, SFDVKD. There are 14 residues in the CDR3. Trimming cost V 4 bases and J 4 bases, with 11 bases left between them. In DNA form, the CDR3 reads TGTGCCACCAGTGACCAGACCGCAGCAGATACGCAGTATTTT. Encoded protein: CATSDQTAADTQYF.

There are many counts of this clonotype. The rearrangement links TRBV7-6 to TRBJ2-1; tentatively, D is TRBD1 or TRBD2 (6 bases each). Germline V gene data show CDR1 as SGHVS and CDR2 as FNYEAQ. The CDR3 has 13 residues. The V end was cut by 6 bases, the J end by 7 bases, with 13 bases between. CDR3 sequence (DNA): TGTGCCAGCAGTCTAGGGGGGCAGAATGAGCAGTTCTTC. The encoded protein is CASSLGGQNEQFF.